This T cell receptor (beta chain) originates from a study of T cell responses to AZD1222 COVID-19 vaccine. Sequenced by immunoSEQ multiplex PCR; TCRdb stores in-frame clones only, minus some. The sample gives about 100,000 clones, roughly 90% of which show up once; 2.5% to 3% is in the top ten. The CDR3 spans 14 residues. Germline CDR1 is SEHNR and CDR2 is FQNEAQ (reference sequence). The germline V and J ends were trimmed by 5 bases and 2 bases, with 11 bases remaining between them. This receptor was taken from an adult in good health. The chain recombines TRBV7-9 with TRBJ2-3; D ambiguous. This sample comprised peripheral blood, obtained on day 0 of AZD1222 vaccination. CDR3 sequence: CASSQDQNTDTQYF. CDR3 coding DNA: TGTGCCAGCAGCCAAGACCAGAACACAGATACGCAGTATTTT.